These 26 T cell receptor beta chains came from one sample sequenced in a study of naive and memory T cell subsets. TCR cDNA received a 3' ligated oligonucleotide that carried a UMI. Ligated cDNA underwent four rounds of PCR with nested alpha and beta constant region primers and SP2. One entry per CDR3 protein results from TCRdb running MiXCR on the 5' RACE reads. Among roughly 48,000 distinct CDR3 sequences listed, 4.7% were seen once. The receptors come from a female donor in good health.

CDR3 nucleotides: TGTGCCAGCAGCCGAAGGGCCCCCGGGACTAGCGGGAGAAGGCCCTACGAGCAGTACTTC. As protein: CASSRRAPGTSGRRPYEQYF. V and J are TRBV14 and TRBJ2-7, with 14 bases that match TRBD2. Germline-derived CDR1 and CDR2 are SGHDN and FVKESK. With V trimmed by 4 bases and J by 2 bases, 16 bases remained unmatched. This CDR3 is 20 amino acids long.

This clonotype was seen many times. The V gene is TRBV28, the J gene TRBJ1-5, with D possibly TRBD1 on 6 matching bases. V shed 6 bases and J shed 6 bases, with 21 bases lying between them. The CDR3 is made up of 16 amino acids. Germline V gene lookup returns CDR1 MDHEN and CDR2 SYDVKM. CDR3 region: CASSRPGGGQGQPQHF. The CDR3 coding sequence is TGTGCCAGCAGCCGCCCCGGAGGGGGGCAGGGTCAGCCCCAGCATTTT.

This clonotype was counted a few times. CDR3 DNA sequence: TGTGCCAGCAGTTTATGTACAGGCGGCGACACCTTC. It encodes CASSLCTGGDTF. The genes are TRBV28 and TRBJ1-2; the D gene is possibly TRBD1 (5 bases). The V and J ends lost 0 bases and 12 bases respectively, with 11 bases between them. Germline CDR1 is MDHEN and CDR2 is SYDVKM. This CDR3 comprises 12 residues.

The chain employs TRBV11-3 and TRBJ2-5; D gene ambiguous. The CDR3 has 14 residues. Germline CDR1 and CDR2: SGHNT and YENEEA. The germline V and J ends were trimmed by 2 bases and 3 bases, with 10 bases remaining between them. The CDR3 region is CASSLNQTKETQYF. The CDR3 DNA is TGTGCCAGCAGCTTAAACCAAACAAAAGAGACCCAGTACTTC.

This clonotype has ten or more counts. V gene TRBV6-6 combines with J gene TRBJ2-1; D is possibly TRBD1 (6 bases). Per the germline V gene, CDR1 is MNHNY and CDR2 is SVGAGI (reference sequence). Trimming shortened V by 2 bases and J by 8 bases, and 10 bases separated the two germline ends. CDR3 size: 13 residues. The CDR3 here is CASSYVKGDEQFF. CDR3 DNA: TGTGCCAGCAGTTACGTAAAGGGGGATGAGCAGTTCTTC.

The sample holds many counts of this clonotype. The rearrangement joins TRBV6-2 or TRBV6-3 to TRBJ2-5; D not resolved. The CDR3 extends over 15 amino acids. Trimming shortened V by 6 bases and J by 2 bases, and 16 bases separated the two germline ends. Germline lookup yields CDR1 MNHEY and CDR2 SVGEGT. The CDR3 sequence: CASRHRAAHQETQYF. The DNA for the CDR3 is TGTGCCAGCAGGCACCGGGCAGCTCATCAAGAGACCCAGTACTTC.

There are a few counts of this clonotype. The chain carries TRBV19 and TRBJ2-7, with a possible D match to TRBD2 (5 bases). CDR3 length: 15 residues. V lost 7 bases and J 0 bases, leaving 16 bases between the germline ends. CDR1 LNHDA and CDR2 SQIVND come from the germline V gene (reference sequence). The CDR3 region has the DNA TGTGCCAGTAAGCTTCTAGCTGCGAGCTCCTACGAGCAGTACTTC. It specifies CASKLLAASSYEQYF.

This clonotype showed up many times. The V gene is TRBV6-1, the J gene TRBJ1-2; 7 nucleotides agree with TRBD1. This CDR3 is built from 15 residues. With V trimmed by 8 bases and J by 4 bases, 13 bases remained unmatched. Germline V gene sequence: CDR1 MNHNS, CDR2 SASEGT. In nucleotides, the CDR3 is TGTGCCAGCCCGACGGACAGGTTAGGGGGCTATGGCTACACCTTC. This translates into CASPTDRLGGYGYTF.

There are many counts of this clonotype. This sequence joins TRBV29-1 and TRBJ1-1, with 9 nucleotides matching TRBD1. The CDR3 extends over 14 amino acids. Trimming removed 7 bases from V and 0 bases from J; junction bases left unmatched: 6. CDR1 is SQVTM, CDR2 ANQGSEA, per germline. The CDR3: CSAGTGLMNTEAFF. The CDR3 DNA sequence: TGCAGCGCTGGGACAGGGCTGATGAACACTGAAGCTTTCTTT.

This clonotype came up many times. The V gene is TRBV11-2, the J gene TRBJ2-3; 7 bases fit TRBD2. Germline lookup yields CDR1 SGHAT and CDR2 FQNNGV. With 5 bases clipped from V and 5 bases from J, the junction kept 4 bases outside the gene matches. This CDR3 has 13 amino acids. In DNA, the CDR3 is TGTGCCAGCAGCAGAGCGGGATTAGATACGCAGTATTTT. Its translation is CASSRAGLDTQYF.

This clonotype came up many times. The chain couples TRBV7-3 to TRBJ1-1; D is uncertain. This CDR3 is built from 13 residues. Germline-derived CDR1 and CDR2 are SGHTA and FQGTGA. Trimming removed 5 bases at V and 6 bases at J, with 13 bases between. The CDR3 protein is CASSTTTLAEAFF. The CDR3, as DNA: TGTGCCAGCAGCACAACAACTCTGGCTGAAGCTTTCTTT.

The chain carries TRBV28 and TRBJ2-2, with unresolved D. Looked up from germline, CDR1 is MDHEN and CDR2 is SYDVKM. The CDR3 is made up of 12 amino acids. The V and J ends lost 10 bases and 3 bases respectively, with 9 bases between them. CDR3 sequence reads: CATDQYTGELFF. CDR3 sequence (DNA): TGTGCCACCGATCAGTACACCGGGGAGCTGTTTTTT.

This clonotype came up many times. The CDR3 reads CASSPFYAWGQETQYF. The CDR3 DNA follows: TGTGCCAGCTCACCATTCTACGCTTGGGGACAAGAGACCCAGTACTTC. The chain couples TRBV18 to TRBJ2-5; D uncertain. In germline, CDR1 is KGHSH, CDR2 LQKENI. The V end lost 2 bases, the J end lost 2 bases, and 15 bases lay between the germline ends. CDR3 length equals 16 residues.

This clonotype was detected ten times or more. V usage is TRBV29-1 and J usage is TRBJ2-7, with D possibly TRBD1 on 5 matching bases. This CDR3 spans 12 amino acids. The germline V gene has CDR1 SQVTM and CDR2 ANQGSEA. V shed 3 bases and J shed 0 bases, with 6 bases lying between them. The CDR3 is CSVEDNSYEQYF. For the CDR3, the DNA is TGCAGCGTTGAGGACAACTCCTACGAGCAGTACTTC.

This clonotype has a count of ten or more. This chain's CDR3 is CASIAGGLNTEAFF. In nucleotides, the CDR3 is TGTGCCAGTATAGCCGGGGGGCTGAACACTGAAGCTTTCTTT. The chain couples TRBV28 to TRBJ1-1; the D gene is possibly TRBD1 (6 bases). With 9 bases removed from V and 0 bases from J, the gap between germline ends came to 14 bases. The CDR3 runs to 14 residues. CDR1 and CDR2 from the germline V gene are MDHEN and SYDVKM.

This clonotype occurred many times. The chain carries TRBV10-3 and TRBJ2-1; 14 nucleotides agree with TRBD2. J gave up 7 bases and V 8 bases, and 4 bases lay outside the gene matches. CDR3 length: 14 amino acids. The germline V gene encodes CDR1 ENHRY and CDR2 SYGVKD. The CDR3 reads CAISTSGGVNEQFF. The CDR3 coding sequence is TGTGCCATCTCGACTAGCGGGGGGGTGAATGAGCAGTTCTTC.

This clonotype has a count of ten or more. V usage is TRBV29-1 and J usage is TRBJ1-1, with 7 bases that match TRBD1. This CDR3 region has 12 residues. Germline CDR1 SQVTM, CDR2 ANQGSEA. V was clipped by 5 bases and J by 4 bases; unmatched bases: 4. CDR3 in amino acids: CSVYQGGTEAFF. The CDR3 nucleotides read TGCAGCGTTTACCAGGGGGGCACTGAAGCTTTCTTT.

This clonotype has a handful of counts. At one boundary the junction diverges from the germline segment, which might be a read error. The chain combines TRBV7-2 with TRBJ1-2; weak D call: TRBD1 (6 bases). Germline loops: CDR1 SGHTA, CDR2 FQGNSA. There are 19 residues in the CDR3. The CDR3 coding sequence is TGTGCCAGCAGCTCCGCTCAGGGGCGCGGATCCCTCCCTATCTATGGCGACACCTTC. Amino acids: CASSSAQGRGSLPIYGDTF.

This clonotype appeared a few times. This chain connects TRBV12-1 to TRBJ2-7; the table assigns TRBD2, which was not confirmed against the DNA. TRBV12-1 is annotated as a pseudogene. The CDR3 is made up of 18 amino acids. CDR3: CASSILSGPISSGYEQYF. The CDR3, as DNA: TGTGCCAGCAGCATATTATCGGGCCCCATTTCGTCAGGCTACGAGCAGTACTTC.

This clonotype is judged medium-sized. This chain connects TRBV20-1 to TRBJ2-2; no clear D. CDR3 length equals 14 residues. Germline values: CDR1 DFQATT, CDR2 SNEGSKA (reference sequence). V was trimmed by 0 bases and J by 5 bases, leaving 10 bases between them. CDR3 sequence reads: CSARDIVVTGELFF. The CDR3 bases are TGCAGTGCTAGAGATATAGTGGTGACCGGGGAGCTGTTTTTT.

This clonotype appeared many times. The gene calls are TRBV4-2 and TRBJ2-7; TRBD2 matches 7 bases. The V gene's germline CDR1 is LGHNA and CDR2 YNFKEQ. Losses at the gene ends were 1 base for V and 5 bases for J; bases not matched to a gene: 5. This CDR3 contains 14 residues. The CDR3 region has the DNA TGTGCCAGCAGCCAAGGGCTAGCGGCCCACGAGCAGTACTTC. Its translation is CASSQGLAAHEQYF.

This clonotype was seen ten or more times. This chain connects TRBV6-6 to TRBJ2-1; 9 bases map to TRBD2. The CDR3 runs to 15 residues. V trimming: 5 bases; J trimming: 2 bases; junction bases outside the gene matches: 4. Germline CDR1 MNHNY, CDR2 SVGAGI (reference sequence). The CDR3 region is CASSLSGSTYNEQFF. CDR3 nucleotides: TGTGCCAGCAGTCTTAGCGGGAGTACCTACAATGAGCAGTTCTTC.

This clonotype was detected many times. This chain uses TRBV7-2 with TRBJ1-1; tentatively, D is TRBD1 (5 bases). There are 19 residues in the CDR3. Germline V lookup: CDR1 SGHTA, CDR2 FQGNSA. Trimming took 6 bases from V and 0 from J, leaving 26 bases between them. This CDR3 is CASSSNPTNRWTMNTEAFF. Written as DNA, the CDR3 is TGTGCCAGCAGTTCAAACCCTACAAACAGGTGGACAATGAACACTGAAGCTTTCTTT.

This clonotype was found many times. The gene calls are TRBV5-1 and TRBJ2-6, with unresolved D. The germline V gene encodes CDR1 SGHRS and CDR2 YFSETQ. V dropped 3 bases and J dropped 0 bases, with 10 bases sitting between them. The CDR3 contains 16 residues. CDR3 in amino acids: CASSSRRSSGANVLTF. CDR3 nucleotides: TGCGCCAGCAGCTCGCGGCGGTCCTCTGGGGCCAACGTCCTGACTTTC.

This clonotype was counted a few times. V and J are TRBV7-2 and TRBJ2-2; 10 bases map to TRBD2. With V trimmed by 4 bases and J by 5 bases, 13 bases remained unmatched. CDR1 is SGHTA, CDR2 FQGNSA, per germline. This CDR3 spans 18 amino acids. This chain's CDR3 is CASSYPRSGRRGTGELFF. In DNA, the CDR3 is TGTGCCAGCAGCTACCCGCGTAGCGGGAGGAGGGGAACCGGGGAGCTGTTTTTT.

This clonotype was recorded many times. The gene calls are TRBV3-1 and TRBJ2-5, with TRBD1 identical over 8 bases. J gave up 5 bases and V 3 bases, and 11 bases lay outside the gene matches. This CDR3 has 16 residues. Germline assignment: CDR1 LGHDT and CDR2 YNNKEL (reference sequence). As DNA, the CDR3 is TGTGCCAGCAGCCATCCCAGGGGGCGCGTCTTGGAGACCCAGTACTTC. This gives the protein CASSHPRGRVLETQYF.